The rows below give T cell receptor beta chains drawn from one sample of a study of control samples from healthy donors and cancer patients. Clones were sequenced by immunoSEQ multiplex PCR, and TCRdb holds only the in-frame ones, with some missing. Among 90,000 or so clones listed, roughly nine tenths were seen once. Sequences were obtained from blood. Every receptor here comes from an older woman in good health. Each CDR3 is given with its conserved first and last residue. Each record gives: clone size, J gene, V gene, D gene, CDR3 length, CDR3 protein, CDR3 DNA. The D gene is left open where the match is weak. Where a row states a size, it is once, few, many or the class of an expanded clone; other rows omit it.

>-|TRBJ1-6|TRBV18|-|17
CASSPTRAAGYNSPLHF
TGTGCCAGCTCACCAACGCGGGCGGCGGGGTATAATTCACCCCTCCACTTT
>-|TRBJ2-1|TRBV19|TRBD2|16
CASSSGLAGARGEQFF
TGTGCCAGTAGTTCCGGACTAGCGGGAGCTAGAGGTGAGCAGTTCTTC
>-|TRBJ2-3|TRBV24-1|TRBD2|15
CATSELTSGTDTQYF
TGTGCCACCAGTGAACTGACTAGCGGCACAGATACGCAGTATTTT
>-|TRBJ1-2|TRBV3-1/TRBV3-2|-|12
CASSQVRDGYTF
TGTGCCAGCAGCCAAGTGAGGGATGGCTACACCTTC
>-|TRBJ2-3|TRBV4-1|-|18
CASSQGNRGAYSTDTQYF
TGCGCCAGCAGCCAAGGTAACCGGGGGGCCTATAGCACAGATACGCAGTATTTT
>once|TRBJ1-1|TRBV15|TRBD1|15
CATSRDWGQYTEAFF
TGTGCCACCAGCAGAGATTGGGGACAGTACACTGAAGCTTTCTTT
>-|TRBJ2-1|TRBV23-1|-|12
CASSRRPIGGFF
TGCGCCAGCAGCCGGAGACCTATCGGGGGGTTCTTC
>-|TRBJ2-5|TRBV19|TRBD1|14
CASSIPGGRETQYF
TGTGCCAGTAGTATACCAGGGGGCAGGGAGACCCAGTACTTC
>few|TRBJ1-2|TRBV19|-|14
CASIMTVTNYGYTF
TGTGCCAGTATCATGACGGTGACTAACTATGGCTACACCTTC
>-|TRBJ1-3|TRBV5-1|-|16
CASSGGHYPRGNTIYF
TGCGCCAGCAGCGGGGGGCACTATCCTCGAGGAAACACCATATATTTT
>-|TRBJ2-3|TRBV11-2|TRBD2|17
CASSLRGLAGGTDTQYF
TGTGCCAGCAGCTTAAGGGGACTAGCGGGGGGCACAGATACGCAGTATTTT
>-|TRBJ2-7|TRBV5-4|TRBD2|15
CASSLEASGGREQYF
TGTGCCAGCAGCTTGGAGGCTAGCGGGGGTAGGGAGCAGTACTTC
>-|TRBJ1-6|TRBV6-1|-|15
CASSEYGGYNSPLHF
TGTGCCAGCAGTGAATATGGGGGCTATAATTCACCCCTCCACTTT
>-|TRBJ1-2|TRBV11-3|-|12
CASSSGPYGYTF
TGTGCCAGCAGCTCGGGACCCTATGGCTACACCTTC
>-|TRBJ2-1|TRBV7-8|-|13
CASSLGVGNEQFF
TGTGCCAGCAGCTTAGGGGTCGGGAATGAGCAGTTCTTC
>once|TRBJ1-2|TRBV18|-|18
CASSPLDVLRSANYDYTF
TGTGCCAGCTCACCGCTTGACGTATTAAGGTCAGCTAACTATGACTACACCTTC
>-|TRBJ1-5|TRBV5-6|-|13
CASSLQQGQPQHF
TGTGCCAGCAGCTTACAACAGGGACAGCCCCAGCATTTT
>-|TRBJ1-6|TRBV14|TRBD1|17
CASSQAGWTGYNSPLHF
TGTGCCAGCAGCCAAGCCGGGTGGACAGGCTATAATTCACCCCTCCACTTT
>once|TRBJ2-2|TRBV5-1|-|14
CASSADGVIGELFF
TGCGCCAGCAGCGCCGATGGGGTCATCGGGGAGCTGTTTTTT
>-|TRBJ2-2|TRBV27|-|15
CASSFQKANTGELFF
TGTGCCAGCAGTTTTCAGAAAGCGAACACCGGGGAGCTGTTTTTT
>-|TRBJ2-5|TRBV7-2|TRBD2|16
CASSSLAGGAMETQYF
TGTGCCAGCAGCTCGCTAGCGGGGGGTGCCATGGAGACCCAGTACTTC
>-|TRBJ1-4|TRBV25-1|-|16
CASSDRQAFGDEKLFF
TGTGCCAGCAGTGATCGGCAGGCCTTTGGGGATGAAAAACTGTTTTTT
>-|TRBJ1-1|TRBV3-1/TRBV3-2|-|14
CASSQEQTNTEAFF
TGTGCCAGCAGCCAAGAACAGACGAACACTGAAGCTTTCTTT
>-|TRBJ2-1|TRBV9|-|14
CASSVAGTYNEQFF
TGTGCCAGCAGCGTGGCCGGGACGTACAATGAGCAGTTCTTC
>-|TRBJ1-2|TRBV5-6|TRBD1|15
CASSLWDRLNYGYTF
TGTGCCAGCAGCCTGTGGGACAGATTAAACTATGGCTACACCTTC
>-|TRBJ2-1|TRBV6-2/TRBV6-3|TRBD2|16
CASSSRTSGRAGEQFF
TGTGCCAGCAGTTCCCGGACTAGCGGGAGAGCAGGTGAGCAGTTCTTC